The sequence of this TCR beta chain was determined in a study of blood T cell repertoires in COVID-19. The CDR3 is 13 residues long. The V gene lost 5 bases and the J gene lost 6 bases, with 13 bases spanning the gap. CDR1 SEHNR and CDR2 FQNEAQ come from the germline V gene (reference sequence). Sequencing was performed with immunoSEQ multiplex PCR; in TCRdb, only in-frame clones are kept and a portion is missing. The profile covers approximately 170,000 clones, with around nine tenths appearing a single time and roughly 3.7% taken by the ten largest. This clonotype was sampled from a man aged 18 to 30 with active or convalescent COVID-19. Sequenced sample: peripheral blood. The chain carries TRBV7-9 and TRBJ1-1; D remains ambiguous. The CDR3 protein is CASSPPRRAEAFF. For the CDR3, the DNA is TGTGCCAGCAGCCCCCCCCGGAGGGCTGAAGCTTTCTTT. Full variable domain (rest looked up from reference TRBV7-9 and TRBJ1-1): DTGVSQNPRHKITKRGQNVTFRCDPISEHNRLYWYRQTLGQGPEFLTYFQNEAQLEKSRLLSDRFSAERPKGSFSTLEIQRTEQGDSAMYLCASSPPRRAEAFFGQGTRLTVV.